These 23 T cell receptor beta chains came from one sample sequenced in a study of blood T cell repertoires in COVID-19. Sequencing was performed with immunoSEQ multiplex PCR; in TCRdb, only in-frame clones are kept and a portion is missing. The sample lists 100,000 or so clones, around 87% seen once, with 20% in the top ten. Sequencing was carried out using peripheral blood. These receptor sequences come from a human donor in a cohort sampled during active COVID-19.

The chain is built from TRBV11-3 and TRBJ2-1, with 7 positions matching TRBD1. The junction had 12 bases not matched to a gene; V was cut back by 5 bases and J by 5 bases. This CDR3 is 16 amino acids long. Per germline, CDR1 SGHNT and CDR2 YENEEA. The CDR3 coding sequence is TGTGCCAGCAGCCCCTACAGGGGCTCTTCTCACAATGAGCAGTTCTTC. This encodes CASSPYRGSSHNEQFF.

The chain links TRBV5-1 to TRBJ2-1; 11 bases agree with TRBD2. Germline V CDR1 and CDR2: SGHRS, YFSETQ. Trimming removed 1 base from V and 4 bases from J; junction bases left unmatched: 4. This CDR3 has 16 amino acids. The CDR3 nucleotides are TGCGCCAGCAGCTTGTCTTTAGCGGGAGGGTACAATGAGCAGTTCTTC. It encodes CASSLSLAGGYNEQFF.

The chain recombines TRBV9 with TRBJ1-2; D is unresolved. Germline CDR1 is SGDLS and CDR2 is YYNGEE. The germline V and J ends were trimmed by 3 bases and 4 bases, with 13 bases remaining between them. The CDR3 extends over 14 amino acids. CDR3 region: CASSGIREGYGYTF. The CDR3 DNA reads as TGTGCCAGCAGCGGTATACGGGAGGGCTATGGCTACACCTTC.

The rearrangement uses TRBV6-6 and TRBJ2-5, with D possibly TRBD2 on 5 matching bases. Looked up from germline, CDR1 is MNHNY and CDR2 is SVGAGI (reference sequence). Trimming removed 4 bases at V and 1 base at J, with 16 bases between. The CDR3 is 16 residues long. CDR3 nucleotides: TGTGCCAGCAGTTCAGGCGCGGGCCGGCTCCAAGAGACCCAGTACTTC. This codes for CASSSGAGRLQETQYF.

V is TRBV19 and J is TRBJ2-2; 7 positions match TRBD2. Per germline, CDR1 LNHDA and CDR2 SQIVND (reference sequence). The CDR3 is 17 residues long. The V segment lost 0 bases and the J segment 5 bases; nucleotides outside the gene matches: 9. CDR3 DNA sequence: TGTGCCAGTAGTATAGACCGTGGGAGGGGCGTGACCGGGGAGCTGTTTTTT. Its translation is CASSIDRGRGVTGELFF.

Only a few counts were recorded for this clone. This chain joins TRBV6-6 and TRBJ2-7; a weak D match, TRBD2 (6 bases). Trimming left V 6 bases short and J 7 bases short, with 13 bases between. Germline V CDR1 and CDR2: MNHNY, SVGAGI (reference sequence). This CDR3 is built from 12 residues. CDR3 residues: CASSQAEGEQYF. CDR3 nucleotide sequence: TGTGCCAGCAGCCAAGCGGAGGGTGAGCAGTACTTC.

The chain combines TRBV27 with TRBJ2-1; weak D call: TRBD2 (6 bases). Per germline, CDR1 MNHEY and CDR2 SMNVEV (reference sequence). The CDR3 contains 15 residues. Deletions cut 3 bases from V and 3 bases from J, with 12 bases between. CDR3: CASSLEGRVYNEQFF. CDR3 bases: TGTGCCAGCAGTTTGGAGGGACGGGTCTACAATGAGCAGTTCTTC.

J is TRBJ2-7 and V is TRBV15; possibly TRBD2 for D (5 bases). Germline CDR1 LNHNV, CDR2 YYDKDF (reference sequence). This CDR3 spans 15 amino acids. Trimming took off 0 bases at V and 0 bases at J, with 9 bases between the two ends. The CDR3: CATSRDVGVSYEQYF. The CDR3 DNA follows: TGTGCCACCAGCAGAGATGTCGGGGTCTCCTACGAGCAGTACTTC.

The genes are TRBV7-9 and TRBJ2-3, with TRBD1 matching 10 bases. With V trimmed by 1 base and J by 6 bases, 16 bases remained unmatched. Germline loops: CDR1 SEHNR, CDR2 FQNEAQ (reference sequence). The CDR3 sequence is 19 residues long. CDR3 in DNA: TGTGCCAGCAGCTTAGGACGGACAGGGGGAAGGATAGTGTCGGATACGCAGTATTTT. This sequence encodes CASSLGRTGGRIVSDTQYF.

This clone appeared a few times. V usage is TRBV7-9 and J usage is TRBJ1-4; D possibly corresponds to TRBD1 (5 bases). The CDR3 has 15 amino acids. V lost 5 bases and J lost 0, with 10 bases in between. The V gene's germline CDR1 is SEHNR and CDR2 FQNEAQ (reference sequence). This CDR3 is CASSGGDATNEKLFF. The DNA for the CDR3 is TGTGCCAGCAGCGGAGGGGACGCAACTAATGAAAAACTGTTTTTT.

The CDR3 coding sequence is TGTGCCAGCAGTGAAGCGGGGACAGGGGGCATTTTTGGAAACACCATATATTTT. Protein sequence: CASSEAGTGGIFGNTIYF. The chain recombines TRBV6-1 with TRBJ1-3; TRBD1 aligns across 12 bases. V shed 0 bases, J shed 3 bases, and the junction held 6 bases outside the gene matches. The CDR3 consists of 18 residues. Germline loops: CDR1 MNHNS, CDR2 SASEGT.

The chain has TRBV19 and TRBJ2-5; TRBD2 is a possible D gene (5 bases). CDR1 is LNHDA, CDR2 SQIVND, per germline (reference sequence). Trimming cost V 3 bases and J 5 bases, with 13 bases left between them. CDR3 size: 14 residues. This CDR3 is CASSIPLDFETQYF. CDR3 DNA: TGTGCCAGTAGTATCCCACTAGACTTCGAGACCCAGTACTTC.

V is TRBV4-2 and J is TRBJ2-5, with D maybe TRBD2 (6 bases). This CDR3 contains 17 residues. Germline CDR1 and CDR2: LGHNA and YNFKEQ. V gave up 2 bases and J gave up 0 bases, with 16 bases separating them. CDR3: CASSQRSSSANQETQYF. The DNA of the CDR3 is TGTGCCAGCAGCCAACGGTCCTCTAGCGCCAACCAAGAGACCCAGTACTTC.

The rearrangement joins TRBV19 to TRBJ1-4; 9 nucleotides align to TRBD1. From germline, CDR1 is LNHDA and CDR2 SQIVND (reference sequence). The CDR3 covers 15 residues. With V trimmed by 1 base and J by 8 bases, 5 bases remained unmatched. The CDR3, as DNA: TGTGCCAGTAGTATAGTGGGACAGGGAAGCGAAAAACTGTTTTTT. It is translated as CASSIVGQGSEKLFF.

The CDR3 is CASSRQGSGNQPQHF. The CDR3 DNA reads TGTGCCAGCAGCCGACAGGGGAGTGGCAATCAGCCCCAGCATTTT. The chain combines TRBV6-5 with TRBJ1-5, with 8 bases lining up with TRBD1. CDR1 is MNHEY, CDR2 SVGAGI, per germline. The CDR3 has 15 amino acids. V was clipped by 6 bases and J by 2 bases; unmatched bases: 6.

The table lists this clone with a count of one. The CDR3 loop is CASSGTLAGGTDTQYF. CDR3 sequence (DNA): TGTGCCAGCAGTGGGACACTAGCGGGAGGCACAGATACGCAGTATTTT. The rearrangement links TRBV2 to TRBJ2-3, with 11 bases matching TRBD2. The CDR3 has 16 amino acids. Germline V gene data show CDR1 as SNHLY and CDR2 as FYNNEI. V dropped 4 bases and J dropped 1; count of bases not matched to a gene: 4.

This chain's CDR3 is CASSPTTGANQPQHF. CDR3 nucleotide sequence: TGTGCCAGCAGTCCGACGACAGGGGCTAATCAGCCCCAGCATTTT. The J gene is TRBJ1-5, the V gene TRBV28, with TRBD1 matching over 8 bases. V shed 5 bases, J shed 4 bases, and the junction held 7 bases outside the gene matches. The CDR3 is made up of 15 amino acids. From germline, CDR1 is MDHEN and CDR2 SYDVKM.

The V and J genes are TRBV7-2 and TRBJ1-2; D is ambiguous. Per the germline V gene, CDR1 is SGHTA and CDR2 is FQGNSA. The CDR3 is 16 amino acids. With 5 bases removed from V and 5 bases from J, the gap between germline ends came to 21 bases. The CDR3 coding sequence is TGTGCCAGCAGCCTGGCGGGTGCGGCGGCTTCATATGGCTACACCTTC. Protein: CASSLAGAAASYGYTF.

The V gene is TRBV10-3, the J gene TRBJ1-1, with D perhaps TRBD1 (6 bases). The CDR3 consists of 13 residues. V was trimmed by 1 base and J by 6 bases, leaving 9 bases between them. From germline, CDR1 is ENHRY and CDR2 SYGVKD. The CDR3 region has the DNA TGTGCCATCAGTGAGTACGGACAGTCTGAAGCTTTCTTT. Protein product: CAISEYGQSEAFF.

This chain uses TRBV4-1 with TRBJ1-2, with D unresolved. V was trimmed by 0 bases and J by 0 bases, leaving 14 bases between them. From germline, CDR1 is MGHRA and CDR2 YSYEKL. This CDR3 contains 17 residues. CDR3 sequence (DNA): TGCGCCAGCAGCCAAGAGGCGCCCCCGAGGGCTAACTATGGCTACACCTTC. Protein: CASSQEAPPRANYGYTF.

This chain joins TRBV6-1 and TRBJ1-5; 8 bases are a match to TRBD1. This CDR3 has 17 amino acids. Germline assignment: CDR1 MNHNS and CDR2 SASEGT. V gave up 0 bases and J gave up 6 bases; unmatched junction bases: 10. The CDR3 reads CASSEASDRGWGQPQHF. The CDR3 DNA reads as TGTGCCAGCAGTGAAGCTTCCGACAGGGGATGGGGTCAGCCCCAGCATTTT.

The chain recombines TRBV11-2 with TRBJ2-7, with 12 nucleotides matching TRBD2. Germline CDR1 reads SGHAT; CDR2 reads FQNNGV. This CDR3 spans 18 amino acids. V was pared by 2 bases and J by 2 bases, with 10 bases of the junction left unmatched. The CDR3 region is CASSLQLAGGPVTYEQYF. For the CDR3, the DNA is TGTGCCAGCAGCTTACAGCTAGCGGGAGGGCCGGTAACCTACGAGCAGTACTTC.

The V call is TRBV4-2, the J call TRBJ2-6, with D perhaps TRBD2 (5 bases). CDR3 length: 17 amino acids. V was trimmed by 1 base and J by 2 bases, leaving 12 bases between them. Germline CDR1 is LGHNA and CDR2 is YNFKEQ. CDR3 sequence (DNA): TGTGCCAGCAGCCAAGTGGGGAGCTCTCCTGGGGCCAACGTCCTGACTTTC. It codes for CASSQVGSSPGANVLTF.